A single sample is the source of the 8 T cell receptor beta chains below, sequenced in a study of T cells in women clearing cervical HPV infection (dated by TCRdb to 2016 to 2018). The method was the immunoSEQ multiplex PCR assay. What TCRdb holds here is the immuneACCESS table cut down to in-frame rearrangements. Part of the clones is not present; checked against another copy, under half of the missing clones reflect an unresolved V gene, and the others are unexplained. The table of this sample itemizes tens of thousands of clones. About 4.9% of the sample comes from the top ten. The sample comprised blood buffy coat. The receptor set was obtained from a woman aged 18 to 69 with a cervical HPV16 infection that either progressed to CIN3+ or cleared (not recorded which).

Remarks on this clone: Read sequence stops 3 residues before the CDR3 end, and the germline J gene provides the missing end. V usage is TRBV20-1 and J usage is TRBJ1-6; 9 nucleotides match TRBD1. Germline-derived CDR1 and CDR2 are DFQATT and SNEGSKA (reference sequence). V was clipped by 4 bases and J by 7 bases; unmatched bases: 5. The CDR3 is 14 residues long. Here the CDR3 reads CSAKYRGRNSPLHF. Partial CDR3 DNA: TGCAGTGCTAAATACAGGGGGCGGAATTCACCC.

This clone is labeled medium-sized based on frequency. The read terminates 3 residues before the CDR3 end, so the remaining end is supplied by the germline J gene. The rearrangement uses TRBV23-1 and TRBJ2-3; 11 positions match TRBD2. TRBV23-1 is marked as an open reading frame, function uncertain. The V segment lost 7 bases and the J segment 5 bases; nucleotides outside the gene matches: 8. This CDR3 comprises 15 residues. The CDR3 is CASTPLAGDGDTQYF. CDR3 bases read: TGCGCCAGCACGCCACTAGCGGGAGATGGAGATACG.

Concerning this clone: The DNA ends 3 residues before the CDR3 does, and the rest of the CDR3 is filled in from the germline J gene. The V call is TRBV16, the J call TRBJ1-5; the D is unclear. The germline V gene has CDR1 KGHSY and CDR2 FQNENV. CDR3 length: 13 residues. With 1 base removed from V and 5 bases from J, the gap between germline ends came to 6 bases. The CDR3 sequence is CASSQFADQPQHF. The CDR3 DNA, read in part, is TGTGCCAGCAGCCAATTCGCAGATCAGCCC.

To note about this clone: The read halts 3 residues ahead of the CDR3 end, with the missing end drawn from the germline J gene. This chain connects TRBV7-2 to TRBJ1-2, with D perhaps TRBD1 (6 bases). Germline assignment: CDR1 SGHTA and CDR2 FQGNSA. This CDR3 region has 13 residues. The sequenced part of the CDR3 DNA is TGTGCCAGCCGATTGTCAGGGACAAATGAC. Its protein is CASRLSGTND. The full CDR3 reads CASRLSGTNDYTF.

Details on this clone: Read data end 3 residues before the CDR3 end; the end is taken from the germline J gene. The chain uses TRBV29-1 and TRBJ2-5; 10 bases agree with TRBD1. The CDR3 spans 13 residues. J was trimmed by 7 bases and V by 4 bases; bases with no gene match: 6. Looked up from germline, CDR1 is SQVTM and CDR2 is ANQGSEA. CDR3 bases read: TGCAGCGTTGCCGGGACAGGGGAAGGGACC. It is translated as CSVAGTGEGT. From start to end, the CDR3 is CSVAGTGEGTQYF.

As to this clone: Read sequence stops 3 residues before the CDR3 end, and the germline J gene provides the missing end. This rearrangement joins TRBV19 to TRBJ2-6; 7 nucleotides line up with TRBD1. CDR1 is LNHDA, CDR2 SQIVND, per germline (reference sequence). The CDR3 totals 15 residues. V lost 6 bases, J lost 1 base, and 3 bases stayed unmatched. The CDR3 DNA, read in part, is TGTGCCAGTAGAGACAGGGTTTCTGGGGCCAACGTC. Translation gives CASRDRVSGANV. The whole CDR3 is CASRDRVSGANVLTF. The full variable domain, completed using reference TRBV19 and TRBJ2-6, is DGGITQSPKYLFRKEGQNVTLSCEQNLNHDAMYWYRQDPGQGLRLIYYSQIVNDFQKGDIAEGYSVSREKKESFPLTVTSAQKNPTAFYLCASRDRVSGANVLTFGAGSRLTVL.

In the case of this clone: The CDR3 is cut off 3 residues early in the read; its end comes from the germline J gene. The gene calls are TRBV6-1 and TRBJ1-1; 7 nucleotides align to TRBD1. V lost 4 bases to trimming and J lost 7 bases; unmatched junction nucleotides: 9. Germline V lookup: CDR1 MNHNS, CDR2 SASEGT. The CDR3 consists of 14 residues. This CDR3 is CASSGLGGSIEAFF. CDR3 DNA, as far as it was read: TGTGCCAGCAGTGGATTAGGGGGCAGCATTGAA.

Worth noting for this clone: The CDR3 end falls 3 residues outside the read, so it is completed with the germline J gene. The chain uses TRBV19 and TRBJ2-5; the D is unclear. The V end was cut by 4 bases, the J end by 1 base, with 10 bases between. Germline CDR1 reads LNHDA; CDR2 reads SQIVND (reference sequence). The length of the CDR3 is 14 residues. CDR3 protein: CASSSTNIQETQYF. The sequenced CDR3 bases are TGTGCCAGTAGTAGTACAAATATCCAAGAGACC.